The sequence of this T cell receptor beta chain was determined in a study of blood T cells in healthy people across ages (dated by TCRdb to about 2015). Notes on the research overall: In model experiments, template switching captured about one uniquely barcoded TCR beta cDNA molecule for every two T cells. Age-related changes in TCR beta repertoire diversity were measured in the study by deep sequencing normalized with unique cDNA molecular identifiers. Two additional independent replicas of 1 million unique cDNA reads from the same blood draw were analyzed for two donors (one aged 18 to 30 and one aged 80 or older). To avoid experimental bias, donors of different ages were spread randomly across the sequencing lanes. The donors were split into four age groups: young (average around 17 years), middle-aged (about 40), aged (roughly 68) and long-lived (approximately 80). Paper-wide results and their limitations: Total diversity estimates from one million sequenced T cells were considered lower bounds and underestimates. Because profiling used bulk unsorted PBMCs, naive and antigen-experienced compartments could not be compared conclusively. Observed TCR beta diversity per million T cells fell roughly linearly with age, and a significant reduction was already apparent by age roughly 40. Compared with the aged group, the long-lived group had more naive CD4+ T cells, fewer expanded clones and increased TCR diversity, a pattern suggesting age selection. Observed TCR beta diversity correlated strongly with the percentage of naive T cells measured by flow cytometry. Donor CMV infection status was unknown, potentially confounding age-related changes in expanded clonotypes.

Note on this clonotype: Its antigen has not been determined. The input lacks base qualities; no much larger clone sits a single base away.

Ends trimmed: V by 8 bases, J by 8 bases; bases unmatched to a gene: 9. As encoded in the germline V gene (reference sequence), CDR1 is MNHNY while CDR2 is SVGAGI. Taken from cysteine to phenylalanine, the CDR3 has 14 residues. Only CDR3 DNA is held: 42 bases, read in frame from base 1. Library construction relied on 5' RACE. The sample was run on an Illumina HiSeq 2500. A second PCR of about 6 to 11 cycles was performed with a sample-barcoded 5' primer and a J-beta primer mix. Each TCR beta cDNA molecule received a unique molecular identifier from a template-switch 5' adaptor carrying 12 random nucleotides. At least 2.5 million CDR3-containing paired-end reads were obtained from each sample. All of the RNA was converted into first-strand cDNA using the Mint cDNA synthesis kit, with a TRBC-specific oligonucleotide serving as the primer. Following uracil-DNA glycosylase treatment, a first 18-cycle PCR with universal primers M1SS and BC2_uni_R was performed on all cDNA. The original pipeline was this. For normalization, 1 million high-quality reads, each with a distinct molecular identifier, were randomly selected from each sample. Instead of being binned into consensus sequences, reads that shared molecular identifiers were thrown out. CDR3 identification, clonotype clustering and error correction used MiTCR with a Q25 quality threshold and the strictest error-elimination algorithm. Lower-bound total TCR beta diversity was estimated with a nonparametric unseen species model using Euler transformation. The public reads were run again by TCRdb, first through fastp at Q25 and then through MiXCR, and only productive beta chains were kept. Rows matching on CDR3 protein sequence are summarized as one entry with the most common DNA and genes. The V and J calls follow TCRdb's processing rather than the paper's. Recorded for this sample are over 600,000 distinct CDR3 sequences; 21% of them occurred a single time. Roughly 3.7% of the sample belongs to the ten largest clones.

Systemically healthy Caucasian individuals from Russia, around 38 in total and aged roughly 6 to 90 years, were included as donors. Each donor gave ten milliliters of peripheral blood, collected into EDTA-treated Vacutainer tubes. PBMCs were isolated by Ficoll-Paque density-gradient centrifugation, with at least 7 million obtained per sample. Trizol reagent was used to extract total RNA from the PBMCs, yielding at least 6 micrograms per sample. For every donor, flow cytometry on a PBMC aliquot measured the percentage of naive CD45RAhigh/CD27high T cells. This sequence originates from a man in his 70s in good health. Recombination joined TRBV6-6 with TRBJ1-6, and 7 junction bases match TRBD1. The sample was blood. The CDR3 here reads CASSPGQAYSPLHF. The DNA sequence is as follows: TGTGCCAGCTCTCCCGGACAGGCTTATTCACCCCTCCACTTT.